This T cell receptor beta chain originates from a study of T cell responses to AZD1222 COVID-19 vaccine. Study outcomes and limitations: At study baseline, merely about 6 AZD1222 recipients were seropositive. Females outnumbered males among donors, who were mostly white British; clonal diversity was possibly underestimated. Spike-specific TCR breadth and depth went up after people got two AZD1222 doses. Dominant at 160-218 and 743-854, vaccine-associated CD4 TCRs also spanned spike.

Concerning this clone itself: Its antigen is unknown.

With V trimmed by 0 bases and J by 8 bases, 11 bases remained unmatched. The CDR3 sequence is 16 residues long. Germline V gene sequence: CDR1 SGHNT, CDR2 YYREEE (reference sequence). The table came from immunoSEQ multiplex PCR; TCRdb's copy has only in-frame clones and leaves some out. The sample has 100,000 to 150,000 clones, around 88% seen once. Specimen: peripheral blood, collected on day 0 of MenACWY control vaccination. The chain is built from TRBV5-4 and TRBJ1-1, with 9 bases aligning to TRBD1. This TCR was recovered from an adult in good health. The CDR3 coding sequence is TGTGCCAGCAGCTTGGCTGCAGGGACAGGGAGCAAAGAAGCTTTCTTT. Residues: CASSLAAGTGSKEAFF.